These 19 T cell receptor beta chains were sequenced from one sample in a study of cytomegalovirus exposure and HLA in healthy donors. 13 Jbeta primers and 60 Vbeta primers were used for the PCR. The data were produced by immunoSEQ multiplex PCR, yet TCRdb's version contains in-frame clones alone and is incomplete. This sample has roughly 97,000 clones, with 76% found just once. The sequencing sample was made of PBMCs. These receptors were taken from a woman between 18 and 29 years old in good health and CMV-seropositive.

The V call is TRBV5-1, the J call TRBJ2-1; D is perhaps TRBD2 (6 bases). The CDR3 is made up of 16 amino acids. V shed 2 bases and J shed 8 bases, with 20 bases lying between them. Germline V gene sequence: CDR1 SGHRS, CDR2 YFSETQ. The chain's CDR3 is CASSFIAAFSVDEQFF. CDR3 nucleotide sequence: TGCGCCAGCAGCTTTATAGCGGCCTTCTCAGTAGATGAGCAGTTCTTC.

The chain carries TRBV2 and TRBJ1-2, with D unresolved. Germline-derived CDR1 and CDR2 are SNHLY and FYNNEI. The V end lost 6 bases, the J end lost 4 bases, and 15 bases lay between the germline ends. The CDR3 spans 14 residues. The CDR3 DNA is TGTGCCAGCAGGCCCCCACAGACGATCTATGGCTACACCTTC. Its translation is CASRPPQTIYGYTF.

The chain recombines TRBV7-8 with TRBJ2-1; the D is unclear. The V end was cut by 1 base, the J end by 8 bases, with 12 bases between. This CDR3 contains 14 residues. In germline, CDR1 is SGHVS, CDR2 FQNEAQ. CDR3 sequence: CASSLETGWDEQFF. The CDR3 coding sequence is TGTGCCAGCAGCTTAGAGACGGGTTGGGATGAGCAGTTCTTC.

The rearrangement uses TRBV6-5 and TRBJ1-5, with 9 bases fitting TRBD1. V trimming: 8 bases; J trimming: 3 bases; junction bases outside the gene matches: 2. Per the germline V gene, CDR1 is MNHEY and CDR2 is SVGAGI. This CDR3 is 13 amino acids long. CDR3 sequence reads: CASGTGNNQPQHF. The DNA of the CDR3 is TGTGCCAGCGGGACAGGGAACAATCAGCCCCAGCATTTT.

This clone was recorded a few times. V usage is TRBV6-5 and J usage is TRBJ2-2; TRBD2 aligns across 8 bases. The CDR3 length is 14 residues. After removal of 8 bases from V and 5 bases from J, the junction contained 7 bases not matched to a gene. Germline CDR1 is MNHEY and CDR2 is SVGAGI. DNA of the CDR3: TGTGCCAGCGGAAGCGGGAGTGGGACCGGGGAGCTGTTTTTT. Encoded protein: CASGSGSGTGELFF.

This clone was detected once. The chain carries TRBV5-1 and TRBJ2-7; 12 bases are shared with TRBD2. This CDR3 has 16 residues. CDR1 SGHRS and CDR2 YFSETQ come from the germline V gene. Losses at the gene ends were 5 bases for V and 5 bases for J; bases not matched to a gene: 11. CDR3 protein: CASRVETSGSRHEQYF. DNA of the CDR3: TGCGCCAGCAGGGTCGAGACTAGCGGGAGTCGGCACGAGCAGTACTTC. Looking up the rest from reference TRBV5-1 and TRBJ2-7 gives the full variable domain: KAGVTQTPRYLIKTRGQQVTLSCSPISGHRSVSWYQQTPGQGLQFLFEYFSETQRNKGNFPGRFSGRQFSNSRSEMNVSTLELGDSALYLCASRVETSGSRHEQYFGPGTRLTVT.

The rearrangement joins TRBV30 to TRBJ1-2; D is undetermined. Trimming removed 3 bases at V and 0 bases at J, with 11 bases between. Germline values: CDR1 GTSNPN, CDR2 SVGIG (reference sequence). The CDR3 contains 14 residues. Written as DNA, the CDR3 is TGTGCCTGGAGCAGGCCGGCTGCTAACTATGGCTACACCTTC. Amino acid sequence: CAWSRPAANYGYTF.

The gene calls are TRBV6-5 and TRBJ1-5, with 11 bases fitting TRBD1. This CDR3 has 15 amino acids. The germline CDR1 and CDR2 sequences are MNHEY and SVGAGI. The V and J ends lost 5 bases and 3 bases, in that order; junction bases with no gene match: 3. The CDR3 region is CASSRDRGANQPQHF. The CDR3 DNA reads TGTGCCAGCAGTCGGGACAGGGGGGCCAATCAGCCCCAGCATTTT.

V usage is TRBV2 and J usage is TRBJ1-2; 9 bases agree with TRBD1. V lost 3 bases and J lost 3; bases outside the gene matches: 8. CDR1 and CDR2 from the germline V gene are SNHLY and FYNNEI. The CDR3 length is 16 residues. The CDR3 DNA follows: TGTGCCAGCAGTGAGGATCCCGGGACAGGGTACTATGGCTACACCTTC. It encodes CASSEDPGTGYYGYTF.

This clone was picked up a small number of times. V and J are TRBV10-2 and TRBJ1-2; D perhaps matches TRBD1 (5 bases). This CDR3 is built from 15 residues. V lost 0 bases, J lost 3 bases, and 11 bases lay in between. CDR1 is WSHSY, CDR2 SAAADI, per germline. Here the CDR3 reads CASSESLQAYYGYTF. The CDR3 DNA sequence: TGCGCCAGCAGTGAGTCGCTACAGGCTTACTATGGCTACACCTTC.

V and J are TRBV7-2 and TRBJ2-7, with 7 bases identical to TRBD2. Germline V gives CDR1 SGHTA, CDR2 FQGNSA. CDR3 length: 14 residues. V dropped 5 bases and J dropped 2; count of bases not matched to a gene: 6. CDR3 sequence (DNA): TGTGCCAGCAGCCTACGGGAGGTTACCTACGAGCAGTACTTC. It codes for CASSLREVTYEQYF. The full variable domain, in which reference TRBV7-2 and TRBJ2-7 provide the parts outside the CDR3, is GAGVSQSPSNKVTEKGKDVELRCDPISGHTALYWYRQSLGQGLEFLIYFQGNSAPDKSGLPSDRFSAERTGGSVSTLTIQRTQQEDSAVYLCASSLREVTYEQYFGPGTRLTVT.

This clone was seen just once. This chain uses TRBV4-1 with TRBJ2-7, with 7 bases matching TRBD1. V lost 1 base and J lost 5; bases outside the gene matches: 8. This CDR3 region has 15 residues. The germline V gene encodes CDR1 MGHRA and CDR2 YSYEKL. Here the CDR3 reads CASSQVSGGFNEQYF. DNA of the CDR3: TGCGCCAGCAGCCAAGTCTCAGGGGGTTTCAACGAGCAGTACTTC.

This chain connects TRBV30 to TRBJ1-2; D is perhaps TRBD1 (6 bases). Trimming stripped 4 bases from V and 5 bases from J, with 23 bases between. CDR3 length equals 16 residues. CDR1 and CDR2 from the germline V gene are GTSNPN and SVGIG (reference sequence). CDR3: CAWKISGASLRYGYTF. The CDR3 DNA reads TGTGCCTGGAAGATTTCAGGGGCGTCGCTACGATATGGCTACACCTTC.

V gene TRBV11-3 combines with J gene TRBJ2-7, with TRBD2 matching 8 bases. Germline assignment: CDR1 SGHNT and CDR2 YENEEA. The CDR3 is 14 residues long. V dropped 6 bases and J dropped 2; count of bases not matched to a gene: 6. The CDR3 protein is CASSRGGHTYEQYF. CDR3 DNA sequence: TGTGCCAGCAGTCGGGGGGGCCACACCTACGAGCAGTACTTC.

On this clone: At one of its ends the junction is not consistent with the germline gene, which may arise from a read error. CDR3 DNA sequence: TGTGCCAGCAGCCCTGACAACTCTGGCTACACCTTC. It encodes CASSPDNSGYTF. V gene TRBV7-9 combines with J gene TRBJ1-2; D not resolved. The CDR3 length is 12 residues. Germline assignment: CDR1 SEHNR and CDR2 FQNEAQ (reference sequence).

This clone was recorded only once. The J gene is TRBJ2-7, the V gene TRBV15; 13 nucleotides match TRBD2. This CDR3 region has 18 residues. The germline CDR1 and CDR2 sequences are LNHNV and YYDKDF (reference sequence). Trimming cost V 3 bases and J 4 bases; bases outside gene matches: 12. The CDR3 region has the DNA TGTGCCACCAGCAGTCCGGGACTAGCGGGAAGTCGGGAGTACGAGCAGTACTTC. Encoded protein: CATSSPGLAGSREYEQYF.

CDR3 residues: CASSPMDRGSIQYF. The CDR3 nucleotides are TGCGCCAGCAGCCCTATGGACAGGGGGAGCATTCAGTACTTC. The genes are TRBV5-1 and TRBJ2-4; 10 nucleotides align to TRBD1. CDR1 SGHRS and CDR2 YFSETQ come from the germline V gene. The CDR3 spans 14 residues. The V gene end was trimmed by 4 bases and the J gene end by 9 bases; junction bases not matched to a gene: 7.

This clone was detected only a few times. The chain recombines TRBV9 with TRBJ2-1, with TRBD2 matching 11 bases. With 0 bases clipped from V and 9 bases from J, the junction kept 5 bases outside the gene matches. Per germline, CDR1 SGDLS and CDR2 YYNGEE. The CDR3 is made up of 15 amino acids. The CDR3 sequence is CASSVEGSGRGEQFF. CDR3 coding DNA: TGTGCCAGCAGCGTAGAAGGTAGCGGGAGGGGTGAGCAGTTCTTC.

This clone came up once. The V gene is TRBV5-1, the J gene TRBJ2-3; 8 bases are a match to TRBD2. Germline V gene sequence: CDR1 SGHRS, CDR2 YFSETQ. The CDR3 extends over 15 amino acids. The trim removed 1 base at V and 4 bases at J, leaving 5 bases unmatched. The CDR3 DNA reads TGCGCCAGCAGCTTGAGCGGGAGTTCCTCAGATACGCAGTATTTT. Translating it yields CASSLSGSSSDTQYF.